This T cell receptor (beta chain) was found in a study of T cells in Graves' hyperthyroidism and ophthalmopathy. CDR3 length: 15 residues. Germline-derived CDR1 and CDR2 are SGHVS and FNYEAQ. Unmatched junction bases numbered 5, after V lost 6 bases and J lost 6 bases. Using RNA transcripts as the source, TCR beta CDR3 regions were amplified. First-round RT-PCR targeting the TCR CDR3 was performed with the HTBI primer set. In TCRdb, the multiplex PCR reads were re-called with MiXCR into one record per CDR3 protein. Of hundreds of thousands of distinct CDR3 sequences listed, 35% to 45% are singletons. This clonotype was counted many times.

The clonotype originates from a man younger than 35 with Graves' hyperthyroidism. Sequencing was carried out using blood. The rearrangement joins TRBV7-6 to TRBJ2-2; 12 bases agree with TRBD2. CDR3 sequence reads: CASRGTSGSSGELFF. The CDR3 region has the DNA TGTGCCAGCAGAGGGACTAGCGGGTCGTCCGGGGAGCTGTTTTTT.